This record covers a single T cell receptor (beta chain). Sequencing was performed with immunoSEQ multiplex PCR; in TCRdb, only in-frame clones are kept and a portion is missing. Of more than 11,000 clones listed, around half were seen once; the top ten hold under 20%. The treatment is: randomized to nivolumab then ipilimumab (arm A) or the reverse (arm B). No patient had prior DNA-damaging chemotherapy. From thawed PBMCs, live CD3+CD8+ cells negative for CD19 and CD56 were sorted. The sample comes from a study of sequential checkpoint blockade in melanoma. Study-wide context: Patients were randomized 1:1 to nivolumab-then-ipilimumab or ipilimumab-then-nivolumab first-line. Both treatment sequences were followed by maintenance nivolumab.

The TCR comes from a human donor with melanoma. Sequenced material: CD8+ T cells sorted from blood (inferred from file names), taken from a patient given nivolumab and ipilimumab in sequence.

In DNA form, the CDR3 reads TGTGCCAAATCGGGTGGGTCTCGTCCCCACGAGCAGTACTTC. Translation gives CAKSGGSRPHEQYF. The rearrangement uses TRBV2 and TRBJ2-7; unclear D gene. The CDR3 is 14 residues long. V dropped 10 bases and J dropped 5 bases, with 21 bases sitting between them. The germline gives CDR1 SNHLY, CDR2 FYNNEI. Variable domain in full (rest from reference TRBV2 and TRBJ2-7): EPEVTQTPSHQVTQMGQEVILRCVPISNHLYFYWYRQILGQKVEFLVSFYNNEISEKSEIFDDQFSVERPDGSNFTLKIRSTKLEDSAMYFCAKSGGSRPHEQYFGPGTRLTVT.